A single sample is the source of the 21 T cell receptor beta chains below, sequenced in a study of blood T cell repertoires in COVID-19. Sequencing used immunoSEQ multiplex PCR; TCRdb keeps in-frame clones, though not all of them. The sample has about 240,000 clones, about 90% seen once; the top ten hold 6.2%. The sequencing input was peripheral blood. The receptors derive from a man aged 55 to 69 with acute or convalescent COVID-19.

This chain links TRBV11-2 with TRBJ1-1; TRBD1 aligns across 8 bases. The junction had 4 bases not matched to a gene; V was cut back by 4 bases and J by 0 bases. The CDR3 extends over 15 amino acids. The germline CDR1 and CDR2 sequences are SGHAT and FQNNGV. The CDR3 region has the DNA TGTGCCAGCAGCTCCCGGGACAGGATGAACACTGAAGCTTTCTTT. Translated: CASSSRDRMNTEAFF. The variable domain in full, with the rest retrieved from reference TRBV11-2 and TRBJ1-1, is EAGVAQSPRYKIIEKRQSVAFWCNPISGHATLYWYQQILGQGPKLLIQFQNNGVVDDSQLPKDRFSAERLKGVDSTLKIQPAKLEDSAVYLCASSSRDRMNTEAFFGQGTRLTVV.

V gene TRBV6-5 combines with J gene TRBJ2-5; 8 bases fit TRBD1. Per the germline V gene, CDR1 is MNHEY and CDR2 is SVGAGI. Trimming took 6 bases from V and 1 from J; bases not matched to a gene: 4. This CDR3 comprises 14 residues. As DNA, the CDR3 is TGTGCCAGCAGATCCACAGGGGGCCAAGAGACCCAGTACTTC. As protein: CASRSTGGQETQYF.

This rearrangement joins TRBV20-1 to TRBJ2-1; the D gene is possibly TRBD2 (5 bases). Germline V gene sequence: CDR1 DFQATT, CDR2 SNEGSKA (reference sequence). V was clipped by 3 bases and J by 3 bases, with 15 bases between them. This CDR3 is built from 15 residues. Here the CDR3 reads CSASGSLAGYNEQFF. CDR3 coding DNA: TGCAGTGCTAGTGGGTCGCTAGCCGGCTACAATGAGCAGTTCTTC.

The rearrangement links TRBV6-5 to TRBJ1-2; D not certain. CDR1 is MNHEY and CDR2 is SVGAGI in the germline V gene. This CDR3 is built from 14 residues. The ends were cut back, 5 bases at V and 7 bases at J, with 17 bases in the middle. CDR3 sequence (DNA): TGTGCCAGCAGTCCTCAGCGGAGGGCCACTGGCTACACCTTC. As protein: CASSPQRRATGYTF.

For this clone: At one boundary the junction diverges from the germline segment, which might be a read error. This chain joins TRBV4-2 and TRBJ1-2, with 8 bases lining up with TRBD1. Germline CDR1 is LGHNA and CDR2 is YNFKEQ. This CDR3 comprises 13 residues. Here the CDR3 reads CASSQDPQGAPRF. CDR3 bases: TGTGCCAGCAGCCAAGATCCCCAGGGGGCCCCCCGCTTC.

V is TRBV4-2 and J is TRBJ1-5, with D possibly being TRBD1 (6 bases). Germline CDR1 is LGHNA and CDR2 is YNFKEQ. V lost 1 base to trimming and J lost 7 bases, with 11 bases between them. The CDR3 is 14 residues long. CDR3 sequence: CASSQAGAEQPQHF. The DNA for the CDR3 is TGTGCCAGCAGCCAAGCAGGGGCCGAGCAGCCCCAGCATTTT.

In its sample, this clone was seen once. The chain carries TRBV3-1 (or the pseudogene TRBV3-2) and TRBJ2-5; no firm D call. Trimming pared 6 bases from V and 2 bases from J, leaving 19 bases between. The CDR3 is made up of 16 amino acids. Germline CDR1 and CDR2: LGHDT and YNNKEL (reference sequence). The CDR3 DNA reads as TGTGCCAGCAGTCCCTCAGCAGCGCCAACTCAAGAGACCCAGTACTTC. As protein: CASSPSAAPTQETQYF.

The chain carries TRBV5-1 and TRBJ2-7; D gene unclear. V was trimmed by 4 bases and J by 3 bases, leaving 11 bases between them. CDR3 length: 13 amino acids. From germline, CDR1 is SGHRS and CDR2 YFSETQ. The CDR3 loop reads CASSLEAVYEQYF. The CDR3 DNA is TGCGCCAGCAGCCTGGAAGCTGTCTACGAGCAGTACTTC.

The chain joins TRBV6-4 to TRBJ1-2, with D possibly matching TRBD1 (5 bases). Looked up from germline, CDR1 is MRHNA and CDR2 is SNTAGT. The length of the CDR3 is 14 residues. V gave up 2 bases and J gave up 8 bases, with 15 bases separating them. CDR3 coding DNA: TGTGCCAGCAGTGACCGGGCAGGGACTATCGGCTACACCTTC. It specifies CASSDRAGTIGYTF.

The rearrangement links TRBV28 to TRBJ1-5; maybe TRBD1 (6 bases). Germline V gene sequence: CDR1 MDHEN, CDR2 SYDVKM. The CDR3 length is 15 residues. Between the trimmed V and J ends, which lost 2 bases and 5 bases, there was a span of 13 bases. The CDR3 DNA follows: TGTGCCAGCAGTTTACCGGACAGAACCTATCAGCCCCAGCATTTT. It is translated as CASSLPDRTYQPQHF.

This clone has a handful of counts. This rearrangement joins TRBV28 to TRBJ1-2, with 11 nucleotides matching TRBD1. V gave up 1 base and J gave up 2 bases; unmatched junction bases: 9. There are 18 residues in the CDR3. CDR1 and CDR2 from the germline V gene are MDHEN and SYDVKM. The CDR3 bases are TGTGCCAGCAGTTTATACGGGACAGGGGGAACTTACAACTATGGCTACACCTTC. This sequence encodes CASSLYGTGGTYNYGYTF.

V is TRBV30 and J is TRBJ1-6; TRBD1 matches at 7 bases. In germline, CDR1 is GTSNPN, CDR2 SVGIG (reference sequence). The CDR3 runs 10 residues. Trimming cost V 3 bases and J 17 bases; bases outside gene matches: 4. The CDR3 here is CAWSRDSFHF. Written as DNA, the CDR3 is TGTGCCTGGAGCCGGGACAGCTTCCACTTT.

V usage is TRBV27 and J usage is TRBJ1-6, with D uncertain. Germline CDR1 MNHEY, CDR2 SMNVEV (reference sequence). The V and J ends lost 5 bases and 6 bases respectively, with 14 bases between them. The CDR3 consists of 15 residues. The CDR3 spells CASSPTRQVNSPLHF. The CDR3, as DNA: TGTGCCAGCAGTCCTACACGCCAGGTTAATTCACCCCTCCACTTT.

The J gene is TRBJ1-2, the V gene TRBV6-6, with 7 bases that match TRBD1. Germline-derived CDR1 and CDR2 are MNHNY and SVGAGI (reference sequence). J was trimmed by 4 bases and V by 6 bases; bases with no gene match: 5. The CDR3 runs 13 residues. DNA of the CDR3: TGTGCCAGCAGCACCGGACAGGCCTATGGCTACACCTTC. As protein: CASSTGQAYGYTF.

Only a few counts were recorded for this clone. V and J are TRBV18 and TRBJ1-2; 8 nucleotides agree with TRBD1. J was trimmed by 0 bases and V by 0 bases; bases with no gene match: 6. The CDR3 loop spans 17 amino acids. Per the germline V gene, CDR1 is KGHSH and CDR2 is LQKENI. The CDR3 DNA sequence: TGTGCCAGCTCACCACCTACAGGGGGGATTTCTAACTATGGCTACACCTTC. It is translated as CASSPPTGGISNYGYTF.

This clone was recorded a few times. The sample has other DNA sequences that encode this CDR3 too. The V gene is TRBV29-1, the J gene TRBJ1-3; the D is unclear. The CDR3 is 11 residues long. Trimming removed 4 bases at V and 4 bases at J, with 5 bases between. In germline, CDR1 is SQVTM, CDR2 ANQGSEA. In nucleotides, the CDR3 is TGCAGCGTTGGTTCGGGAAACACCATATATTTT. Protein: CSVGSGNTIYF.

The rearrangement uses TRBV30 and TRBJ2-6; no clear D. The germline gives CDR1 GTSNPN, CDR2 SVGIG (reference sequence). The CDR3 spans 15 residues. V shed 0 bases and J shed 0 bases, with 6 bases lying between them. CDR3 region: CAWSVHSSGANVLTF. CDR3 sequence (DNA): TGTGCCTGGAGTGTACACAGCTCTGGGGCCAACGTCCTGACTTTC.

V gene TRBV27 combines with J gene TRBJ1-2, with D hard to call. CDR3 length: 15 amino acids. CDR1 and CDR2 from the germline V gene are MNHEY and SMNVEV (reference sequence). The V and J ends lost 8 bases and 2 bases respectively, with 18 bases between them. As DNA, the CDR3 is TGTGCCAGCGCGAGGGAGGCAGACCCGAACTATGGCTACACCTTC. It is translated as CASAREADPNYGYTF.

Note on this clone: The sample has other DNA sequences that encode this CDR3 too. The chain recombines TRBV2 with TRBJ2-2; a possible D gene is TRBD1 (5 bases). This CDR3 has 13 amino acids. Trimming shortened V by 2 bases and J by 5 bases, and 6 bases separated the two germline ends. The V gene's germline CDR1 is SNHLY and CDR2 FYNNEI. The CDR3 loop is CASSEQGTGELFF. The DNA for the CDR3 is TGTGCCAGCAGTGAACAGGGAACCGGGGAGCTGTTTTTT.

The rearrangement joins TRBV5-1 to TRBJ2-1, with 10 bases identical to TRBD2. Germline trimming cut 4 bases from V and 2 bases from J; bases unmatched to any gene: 3. The CDR3 contains 15 residues. The germline V gene has CDR1 SGHRS and CDR2 YFSETQ. The CDR3 sequence: CASSLGLAAYNEQFF. The CDR3 DNA follows: TGCGCCAGCAGCCTCGGACTAGCGGCCTACAATGAGCAGTTCTTC.

V and J are TRBV7-6 and TRBJ2-2; tentative D call: TRBD2 (6 bases). V lost 1 base and J lost 1, with 13 bases in between. This CDR3 is built from 17 residues. Germline loops: CDR1 SGHVS, CDR2 FNYEAQ. The CDR3 DNA follows: TGTGCCAGCAGCTTAGTTGTTTCCGGGAGGAACACCGGGGAGCTGTTTTTT. Translating gives CASSLVVSGRNTGELFF.